This T cell receptor beta chain was observed in a study of cytomegalovirus exposure and HLA in healthy donors. With respect to this clone: Antigen: not known.

V was trimmed by 1 base and J by 9 bases, leaving 19 bases between them. The germline gives CDR1 SEHNR, CDR2 FQNEAQ (reference sequence). CDR3 length: 16 amino acids. Study-level points and caveats: Listed as cytomegalovirus-associated were over 150 TCR beta chains.

The protocol was immunoSEQ multiplex PCR, while the TCRdb copy is restricted to in-frame clones and leaves out a portion. The table includes some 170,000 clones, 86% detected once. This TCR came from a man aged 18-30 years in good health and CMV-seropositive. The V call is TRBV7-9, the J call TRBJ2-1; D is perhaps TRBD2 (6 bases). Sequencing used PBMCs. CDR3 DNA sequence: TGTGCCAGCAGCTTAGGATCGGGACTCCGTGGTATTGAGCAGTTCTTC. Translation: CASSLGSGLRGIEQFF.